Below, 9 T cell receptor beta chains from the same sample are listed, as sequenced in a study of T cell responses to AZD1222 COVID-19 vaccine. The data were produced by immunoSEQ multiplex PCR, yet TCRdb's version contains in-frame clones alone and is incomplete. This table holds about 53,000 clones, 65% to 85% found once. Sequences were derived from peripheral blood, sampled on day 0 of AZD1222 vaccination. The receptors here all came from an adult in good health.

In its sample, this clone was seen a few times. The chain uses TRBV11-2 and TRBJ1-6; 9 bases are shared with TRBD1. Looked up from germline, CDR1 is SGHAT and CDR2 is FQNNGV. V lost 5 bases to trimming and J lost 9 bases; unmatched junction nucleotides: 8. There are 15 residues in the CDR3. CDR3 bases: TGTGCCAGCAGCCCGTTACAGGGGGCAGGTTCACCCCTCCACTTT. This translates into CASSPLQGAGSPLHF.

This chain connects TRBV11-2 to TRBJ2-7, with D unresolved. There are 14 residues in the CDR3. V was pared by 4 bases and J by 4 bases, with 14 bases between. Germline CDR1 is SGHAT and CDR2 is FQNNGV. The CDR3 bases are TGTGCCAGCAGCTCTATAAGACACCGATACGAGCAGTACTTC. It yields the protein CASSSIRHRYEQYF.

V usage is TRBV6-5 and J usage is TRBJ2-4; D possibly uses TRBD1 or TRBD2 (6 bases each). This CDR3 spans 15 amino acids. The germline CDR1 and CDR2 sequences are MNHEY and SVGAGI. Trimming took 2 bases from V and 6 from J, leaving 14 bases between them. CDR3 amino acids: CASSYREEDRNIQYF. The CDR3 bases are TGTGCCAGCAGTTACAGGGAGGAGGACAGAAACATTCAGTACTTC.

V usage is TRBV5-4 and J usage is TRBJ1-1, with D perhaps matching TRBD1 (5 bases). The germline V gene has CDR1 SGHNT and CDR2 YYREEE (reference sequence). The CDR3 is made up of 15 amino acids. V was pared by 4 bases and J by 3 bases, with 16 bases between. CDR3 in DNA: TGTGCCAGCAGCCCCCGCTCGGGGACCTACACTGAAGCTTTCTTT. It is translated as CASSPRSGTYTEAFF.

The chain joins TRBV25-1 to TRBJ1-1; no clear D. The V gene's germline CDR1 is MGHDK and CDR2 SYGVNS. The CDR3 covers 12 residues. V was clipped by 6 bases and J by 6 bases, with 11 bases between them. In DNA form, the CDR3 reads TGTGCCAGCAGGGAAGCGTGGGCTGAAGCTTTCTTT. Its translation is CASREAWAEAFF.

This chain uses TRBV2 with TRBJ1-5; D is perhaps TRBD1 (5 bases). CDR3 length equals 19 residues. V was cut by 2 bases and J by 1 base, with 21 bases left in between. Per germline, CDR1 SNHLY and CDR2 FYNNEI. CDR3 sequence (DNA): TGTGCCAGCAGTGAAAATTTGGTGGGGTTGGGGGGAAGCAATCAGCCCCAGCATTTT. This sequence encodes CASSENLVGLGGSNQPQHF.

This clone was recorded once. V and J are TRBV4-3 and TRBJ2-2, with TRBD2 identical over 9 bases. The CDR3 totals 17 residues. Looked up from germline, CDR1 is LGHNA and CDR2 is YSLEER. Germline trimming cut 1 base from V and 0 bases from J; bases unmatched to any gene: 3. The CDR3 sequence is CASSQAPSGANTGELFF. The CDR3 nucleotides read TGCGCCAGCAGCCAAGCACCTAGCGGGGCGAACACCGGGGAGCTGTTTTTT.

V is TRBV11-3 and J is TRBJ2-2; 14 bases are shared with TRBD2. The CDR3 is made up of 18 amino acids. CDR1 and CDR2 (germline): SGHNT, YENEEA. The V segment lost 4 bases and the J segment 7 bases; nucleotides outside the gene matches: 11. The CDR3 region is CASSSVPGTSGRGGELFF. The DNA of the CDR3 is TGTGCCAGCAGCTCCGTCCCCGGGACTAGCGGGAGAGGCGGGGAGCTGTTTTTT.

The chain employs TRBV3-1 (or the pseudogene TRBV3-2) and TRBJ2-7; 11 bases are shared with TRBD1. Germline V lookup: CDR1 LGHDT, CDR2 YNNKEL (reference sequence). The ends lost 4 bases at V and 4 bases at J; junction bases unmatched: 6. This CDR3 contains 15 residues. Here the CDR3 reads CASSRPGTGGYEQYF. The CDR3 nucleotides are TGTGCCAGCAGCCGGCCCGGGACAGGGGGTTACGAGCAGTACTTC.